This TCR beta chain comes out of a study of human T cells and chemical hapten exposure. TCRdb used MiXCR to reprocess the RACE reads, holding one entry per CDR3 protein. The profile shows approximately 400,000 distinct CDR3 sequences, more than 4.5% of them singletons. Looked up from germline, CDR1 is SNHLY and CDR2 is FYNNEI. The CDR3 runs to 15 residues. V was cut by 6 bases and J by 0 bases, with 12 bases left in between. This sample's time point: patch test 1, 2 weeks after DPC sensitization. Treatment indicated: therapeutic diphenylcyclopropenone sensitization with weekly scalp DPC. Notes on the study in general: TCRs above 1 in 1000 frequency did not change with DPC sensitization.

This clonotype was observed many times. Its antigen is not identified. The TCR sequence derives from a woman aged 45-59 years with alopecia areata. Some clones in this sample may be carry-over from other donors' samples. The sequences come from whole blood, collected in connection with sensitization to the hapten diphenylcyclopropenone (DPC). The chain joins TRBV2 to TRBJ2-1; D might be TRBD1 (5 bases). CDR3 bases: TGTGCCAGCAGAGGGGCTCAGGGCTCCTACAATGAGCAGTTCTTC. It codes for CASRGAQGSYNEQFF.